The 27 T cell receptor beta chains presented below share a single source sample, sequenced in a study of blood T cell repertoires in COVID-19. This table comes from immunoSEQ multiplex PCR, and its TCRdb copy is limited to in-frame clones, with some not included. Among 250,000 or so clones listed, around nine tenths were seen once. The specimen sequenced was peripheral blood. The receptors originated from a man younger than 40 with active or convalescent COVID-19.

The V call is TRBV11-2, the J call TRBJ2-5; 10 bases match TRBD2. The germline V gene encodes CDR1 SGHAT and CDR2 FQNNGV. The V and J ends lost 0 bases and 2 bases, in that order; junction bases with no gene match: 6. This CDR3 contains 17 residues. DNA of the CDR3: TGTGCCAGCAGCTTAGATCGGGCGACTAGCGGGCAAGAGACCCAGTACTTC. Residues: CASSLDRATSGQETQYF.

This clone occurred once. The identical CDR3 is also encoded by other nucleotide sequences in the sample. This chain joins TRBV5-4 and TRBJ2-3; tentative D call: TRBD2 (6 bases). Trimming removed 2 bases at V and 1 base at J, with 11 bases between. This CDR3 has 15 amino acids. Germline V gives CDR1 SGHNT, CDR2 YYREEE (reference sequence). The CDR3 DNA is TGTGCCAGCAGCTTCCCGGGCGGGGGCACAGATACGCAGTATTTT. Its protein is CASSFPGGGTDTQYF.

J is TRBJ1-2 and V is TRBV27, with D unresolved. Germline CDR1 is MNHEY and CDR2 is SMNVEV (reference sequence). Trimming stripped 4 bases from V and 2 bases from J, with 8 bases between. The CDR3 totals 13 residues. The CDR3 loop reads CASSWSGNYGYTF. The CDR3 nucleotides are TGTGCCAGCAGTTGGTCCGGGAACTATGGCTACACCTTC.

J is TRBJ2-7 and V is TRBV5-6, with 10 bases aligning to TRBD1. V lost 3 bases and J lost 1; bases outside the gene matches: 1. The length of the CDR3 is 14 residues. In germline, CDR1 is SGHDT, CDR2 YYEEEE. In nucleotides, the CDR3 is TGTGCCAGCAGCTGGGGACAGGGGTCCTACGAGCAGTACTTC. It codes for CASSWGQGSYEQYF.

The V call is TRBV15, the J call TRBJ2-7; 10 nucleotides align to TRBD1. Germline V lookup: CDR1 LNHNV, CDR2 YYDKDF (reference sequence). This CDR3 is built from 14 residues. Trimming removed 5 bases from V and 6 bases from J; junction bases left unmatched: 7. CDR3 DNA sequence: TGTGCCACCAGCCTGGACAGGGGGGGCTTCGAGCAGTACTTC. This codes for CATSLDRGGFEQYF.

The chain combines TRBV27 with TRBJ2-1; 10 bases fit TRBD2. The J segment lost 0 bases and the V segment lost 6 bases, leaving 8 bases of the junction unmatched. Germline V lookup: CDR1 MNHEY, CDR2 SMNVEV (reference sequence). The CDR3 runs to 17 residues. The DNA for the CDR3 is TGTGCCAGCAGGAGAGGACTAGCGGATCACTCCTACAATGAGCAGTTCTTC. Encoded protein: CASRRGLADHSYNEQFF.

This clone was seen a handful of times. The rearrangement uses TRBV3-1 (or the pseudogene TRBV3-2) and TRBJ2-7; D remains unclear. This CDR3 has 13 amino acids. Germline V gives CDR1 LGHDT, CDR2 YNNKEL (reference sequence). The V and J ends lost 2 bases and 3 bases respectively, with 8 bases between them. The CDR3 DNA follows: TGTGCCAGCAGCCAACCTACCGGCTACGAGCAGTACTTC. It is translated as CASSQPTGYEQYF.

The chain uses TRBV19 and TRBJ1-1; a possible D gene is TRBD1 (6 bases). V lost 0 bases to trimming and J lost 9 bases, with 11 bases between them. Germline V gene lookup returns CDR1 LNHDA and CDR2 SQIVND (reference sequence). The CDR3 runs 13 residues. The CDR3 region has the DNA TGTGCCAGTAGTATAGACTTGGGGGCGAAAGCTTTCTTT. It specifies CASSIDLGAKAFF.

The rearrangement joins TRBV18 to TRBJ1-1, with D unclear. Germline CDR1 KGHSH, CDR2 LQKENI. This CDR3 has 13 residues. The ends were cut back, 1 base at V and 4 bases at J, with 7 bases in the middle. The CDR3 DNA is TGTGCCAGCTCACCACAGAGTCTCACTGAAGCTTTCTTT. Translating it yields CASSPQSLTEAFF.

This chain links TRBV2 with TRBJ2-7, with TRBD2 identical over 12 bases. The CDR3 extends over 15 amino acids. The trim removed 6 bases at V and 5 bases at J, leaving 8 bases unmatched. CDR1 is SNHLY, CDR2 FYNNEI, per germline. In DNA, the CDR3 is TGTGCCAGCAGCTCAAGACTAGCGGGGGAGGACGAGCAGTACTTC. Amino acid sequence: CASSSRLAGEDEQYF.

The rearrangement links TRBV19 to TRBJ1-5; tentative D call: TRBD1 (6 bases). This CDR3 is 14 amino acids long. The germline gives CDR1 LNHDA, CDR2 SQIVND (reference sequence). Trimming left V 5 bases short and J 4 bases short, with 12 bases between. The CDR3 sequence: CASSVRDINQPQHF. In DNA form, the CDR3 reads TGTGCCAGTAGTGTCCGGGACATTAATCAGCCCCAGCATTTT.

This clone has only a few counts. This sequence joins TRBV18 and TRBJ1-1; 8 bases are shared with TRBD1. In germline, CDR1 is KGHSH, CDR2 LQKENI. The length of the CDR3 is 18 residues. V dropped 0 bases and J dropped 5; count of bases not matched to a gene: 14. The CDR3 DNA reads TGTGCCAGCTCACCACCTATAATGGGACAGGCCTCGAGGACTGAAGCTTTCTTT. It is translated as CASSPPIMGQASRTEAFF. The full variable domain, completed using reference TRBV18 and TRBJ1-1, is NAGVMQNPRHLVRRRGQEARLRCSPMKGHSHVYWYRQLPEEGLKFMVYLQKENIIDESGMPKERFSAEFPKEGPSILRIQQVVRGDSAAYFCASSPPIMGQASRTEAFFGQGTRLTVV.

The rearrangement joins TRBV9 to TRBJ1-3; TRBD1 matches 7 bases. CDR1 and CDR2 (germline): SGDLS, YYNGEE. The V segment lost 4 bases and the J segment 3 bases; nucleotides outside the gene matches: 7. There are 15 residues in the CDR3. The CDR3 region has the DNA TGTGCCAGCAGCCGACAGGGCTTAAGTGGAAACACCATATATTTT. Protein product: CASSRQGLSGNTIYF.

The genes are TRBV5-1 and TRBJ1-1; no clear D. Trimming shortened V by 1 base and J by 0 bases, and 22 bases separated the two germline ends. The germline gives CDR1 SGHRS, CDR2 YFSETQ. The CDR3 contains 19 residues. In DNA form, the CDR3 reads TGCGCCAGCAGCTTGATGTTCTGGCGAGGGCGGTTCATGAACACTGAAGCTTTCTTT. As protein: CASSLMFWRGRFMNTEAFF.

The rearrangement links TRBV6-5 to TRBJ1-3; no reliable D call. Trimming removed 1 base from V and 4 bases from J, with 8 bases in between. CDR3 size: 14 residues. CDR1 MNHEY and CDR2 SVGAGI come from the germline V gene. As DNA, the CDR3 is TGTGCCAGCAGTTACTTAGCGACCGGAAACACCATATATTTT. Residues: CASSYLATGNTIYF.

The chain recombines TRBV7-3 with TRBJ2-1; TRBD2 is a possible D gene (6 bases). CDR1 is SGHTA and CDR2 is FQGTGA in the germline V gene. Trimming cost V 5 bases and J 10 bases, with 15 bases left between them. The CDR3 runs 13 residues. The CDR3: CASSQSLAGEQFF. The CDR3 DNA reads as TGTGCCAGCAGCCAGAGTTTGGCGGGGGAGCAGTTCTTC. Full variable domain (remainder filled in from reference TRBV7-3 and TRBJ2-1): GAGVSQTPSNKVTEKGKYVELRCDPISGHTALYWYRQSLGQGPEFLIYFQGTGAADDSGLPNDRFFAVRPEGSVSTLKIQRTERGDSAVYLCASSQSLAGEQFFGPGTRLTVL.

V gene TRBV9 combines with J gene TRBJ1-1; no clear D. The germline gives CDR1 SGDLS, CDR2 YYNGEE. V lost 0 bases and J lost 7, with 10 bases in between. The CDR3 sequence is 13 residues long. CDR3 sequence: CASSVDGGDEAFF. CDR3 DNA: TGTGCCAGCAGCGTAGATGGCGGGGATGAAGCTTTCTTT. The full variable domain, completed using reference TRBV9 and TRBJ1-1, is DSGVTQTPKHLITATGQRVTLRCSPRSGDLSVYWYQQSLDQGLQFLIQYYNGEERAKGNILERFSAQQFPDLHSELNLSSLELGDSALYFCASSVDGGDEAFFGQGTRLTVV.

The chain links TRBV6-5 to TRBJ1-4; tentative D call: TRBD1 (6 bases). CDR1 and CDR2 from the germline V gene are MNHEY and SVGAGI. Trimming left V 5 bases short and J 4 bases short, with 14 bases between. CDR3 size: 15 residues. CDR3 region: CASSTTDSLNEKLFF. CDR3 bases: TGTGCCAGCAGTACAACGGACAGCCTTAATGAAAAACTGTTTTTT.

The genes are TRBV20-1 and TRBJ1-2; 7 bases fit TRBD1. This CDR3 is 10 amino acids long. Germline V gene sequence: CDR1 DFQATT, CDR2 SNEGSKA (reference sequence). CDR3 nucleotide sequence: TGCAGACCAGGGGGCTATGGCTACACCTTC. Encoded protein: CRPGGYGYTF.

A few counts support this clone. V and J are TRBV9 and TRBJ1-1; 8 nucleotides line up with TRBD1. The CDR3 spans 15 residues. The V gene end was trimmed by 0 bases and the J gene end by 4 bases; junction bases not matched to a gene: 5. Germline values: CDR1 SGDLS, CDR2 YYNGEE. DNA of the CDR3: TGTGCCAGCAGCGTAGTCACAGGGGGTTCCACTGAAGCTTTCTTT. Protein: CASSVVTGGSTEAFF.

This chain links TRBV25-1 with TRBJ1-2; TRBD1 aligns across 7 bases. The germline V gene encodes CDR1 MGHDK and CDR2 SYGVNS. CDR3 length equals 18 residues. V was pared by 2 bases and J by 4 bases, with 16 bases of the junction left unmatched. The CDR3 protein is CASSEGGRAEGAGYGYTF. CDR3 sequence (DNA): TGTGCCAGCAGTGAAGGGGGTAGGGCCGAGGGGGCTGGCTATGGCTACACCTTC.

There are many counts of this clone. This chain links TRBV19 with TRBJ1-5, with unresolved D. V lost 3 bases and J 0 bases, leaving 6 bases between the germline ends. In germline, CDR1 is LNHDA, CDR2 SQIVND (reference sequence). CDR3 length: 14 amino acids. This CDR3 is CASSMYFSNQPQHF. The CDR3, as DNA: TGTGCCAGTAGTATGTATTTTAGCAATCAGCCCCAGCATTTT.

This rearrangement joins TRBV18 to TRBJ1-1; 7 nucleotides line up with TRBD1. V was clipped by 5 bases and J by 9 bases; unmatched bases: 9. CDR3 size: 13 residues. Germline V gene lookup returns CDR1 KGHSH and CDR2 LQKENI. The CDR3 loop reads CASSTETGYQAFF. As DNA, the CDR3 is TGTGCCAGCTCAACCGAGACAGGGTACCAAGCTTTCTTT.

The chain couples TRBV7-2 to TRBJ2-7; possibly TRBD1 for D (5 bases). The V gene's germline CDR1 is SGHTA and CDR2 FQGNSA. The CDR3 totals 13 residues. With 5 bases removed from V and 9 bases from J, the gap between germline ends came to 17 bases. This chain's CDR3 is CASSPTQGKGQYF. The CDR3, as DNA: TGTGCCAGCAGCCCCACCCAGGGCAAAGGGCAGTACTTC.

The genes are TRBV7-2 and TRBJ1-3, with D possibly being TRBD1 (6 bases). Trimming took off 10 bases at V and 4 bases at J, with 20 bases between the two ends. The CDR3 runs to 15 residues. CDR1 SGHTA and CDR2 FQGNSA come from the germline V gene. The CDR3: CATATGIPFGNTIYF. The CDR3 nucleotides read TGTGCCACCGCGACAGGAATCCCTTTCGGAAACACCATATATTTT.

This chain uses TRBV7-9 with TRBJ1-6, with TRBD1 matching 7 bases. Per germline, CDR1 SEHNR and CDR2 FQNEAQ (reference sequence). J lost 4 bases, V lost 5 bases, and 5 bases had no gene match. This CDR3 has 15 amino acids. The DNA for the CDR3 is TGTGCCAGCAGCCCCGGGACAGTATATAATTCACCCCTCCACTTT. Its protein product is CASSPGTVYNSPLHF.

This chain joins TRBV30 and TRBJ1-1; D is possibly TRBD1 (5 bases). The CDR3 contains 15 residues. The V and J ends lost 5 bases and 0 bases respectively, with 16 bases between them. The germline gives CDR1 GTSNPN, CDR2 SVGIG (reference sequence). As DNA, the CDR3 is TGTGCCTGGGATGTCTCCGGGGGTATGAACACTGAAGCTTTCTTT. This translates into CAWDVSGGMNTEAFF.